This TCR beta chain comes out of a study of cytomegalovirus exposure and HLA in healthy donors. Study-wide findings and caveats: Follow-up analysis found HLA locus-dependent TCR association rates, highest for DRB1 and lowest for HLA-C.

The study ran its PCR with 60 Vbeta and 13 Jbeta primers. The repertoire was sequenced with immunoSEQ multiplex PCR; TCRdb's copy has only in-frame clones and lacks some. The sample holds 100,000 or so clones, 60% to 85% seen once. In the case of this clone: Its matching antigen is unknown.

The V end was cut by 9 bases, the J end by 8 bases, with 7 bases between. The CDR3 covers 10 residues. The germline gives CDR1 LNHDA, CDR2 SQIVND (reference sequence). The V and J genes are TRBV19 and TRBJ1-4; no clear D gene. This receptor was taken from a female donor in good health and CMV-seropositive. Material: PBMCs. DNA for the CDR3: TGTGCCAGCCTCGGGGAAAAACTGTTTTTT. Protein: CASLGEKLFF.